This TCR beta chain was sequenced during a study of neurological immune-mediated disorders. Synthesis of cDNA was carried out by template-switch 5'RACE. The reaction used 10-nucleotide random UMIs. One entry per CDR3 protein results from TCRdb running MiXCR on the 5' RACE reads. The sample carries about 74,000 distinct CDR3 sequences, 5.2% recorded once. Preparation of the unsorted libraries drew on 2 million PBMCs stored at -80 C. Many counts were recorded for this clonotype. The origin of this receptor is a man between 18 and 35 years old with multiple sclerosis. The sequenced sample consisted of PBMCs.

CDR3 region: CASSASGGKYEQYF. The CDR3 DNA follows: TGTGCCAGCAGTGCCTCAGGGGGAAAGTACGAGCAGTACTTC. The chain combines TRBV12-3 or TRBV12-4 with TRBJ2-7, with 7 bases matching TRBD1. The CDR3 consists of 14 residues. V lost 5 bases to trimming and J lost 4 bases; unmatched junction nucleotides: 8.